This passage covers 8 T cell receptor beta chains from one sample sequenced in a study of T cell repertoires in cytomegalovirus infection. TCRdb itself ran the reads through MiXCR, one entry per CDR3 protein. This table has about 260,000 distinct CDR3 sequences, roughly an eighth appearing once. Sequenced sample: PBMCs. The receptor set was obtained from a human donor in good health (CMV status not recorded). Some clones in this sample may be carry-over from other donors' samples.

CDR3 in DNA: TGCAGTGCCAGCCTAGCGGGGCTCTCTGGGGCCAACGTCCTGACTTTC. Its protein product is CSASLAGLSGANVLTF. V is TRBV20-1 and J is TRBJ2-6; 9 nucleotides align to TRBD2. Germline values: CDR1 DFQATT, CDR2 SNEGSKA (reference sequence). This CDR3 is 16 amino acids long. Trimming cost V 6 bases and J 0 bases; bases outside gene matches: 6.

Many counts were recorded for this clonotype. The J gene is TRBJ2-5, the V gene TRBV7-2, with D possibly being TRBD1 (5 bases). This CDR3 is built from 13 residues. The V end lost 1 base, the J end lost 9 bases, and 12 bases lay between the germline ends. CDR1 SGHTA and CDR2 FQGNSA come from the germline V gene. The CDR3 DNA is TGTGCCAGCAGCTTAGTTAAAGGGGCGGCCCAGTACTTC. Protein product: CASSLVKGAAQYF.

At least ten counts were recorded for this clonotype. The chain couples TRBV7-6 to TRBJ2-5; TRBD2 aligns across 12 bases. The CDR3 is made up of 13 amino acids. J lost 14 bases, V lost 1 base, and 5 bases had no gene match. The germline CDR1 and CDR2 sequences are SGHVS and FNYEAQ. Written as DNA, the CDR3 is TGTGCCAGCAGCTTAGGACTAGCGGGAGACCCCTACTTC. This sequence encodes CASSLGLAGDPYF.

This clonotype has ten or more counts. The chain joins TRBV14 to TRBJ2-7, with D unresolved. This CDR3 is 14 amino acids long. V was cut by 4 bases and J by 2 bases, with 12 bases left in between. CDR1 SGHDN and CDR2 FVKESK come from the germline V gene. The CDR3 region has the DNA TGTGCCAGCAGCCCCTCGGACCCTCCCTACGAGCAGTACTTC. It specifies CASSPSDPPYEQYF.

This clonotype was seen just once. The J gene is TRBJ2-3, the V gene TRBV7-3; 10 positions match TRBD2. J gave up 3 bases and V 5 bases, and 8 bases lay outside the gene matches. The CDR3 contains 16 residues. Germline CDR1 SGHTA, CDR2 FQGTGA. In DNA form, the CDR3 reads TGTGCCAGCAGCCCCAGCGGGGGGGCGGGTACAGATACGCAGTATTTT. Translated: CASSPSGGAGTDTQYF.

The chain joins TRBV5-4 to TRBJ2-3; 8 positions agree with TRBD2. With 3 bases clipped from V and 3 bases from J, the junction kept 9 bases outside the gene matches. Germline lookup yields CDR1 SGHNT and CDR2 YYREEE (reference sequence). The CDR3 loop spans 16 amino acids. The CDR3 nucleotides read TGTGCCAGCAGCTCCCCGTCGGTAGCGGGGACAGATACGCAGTATTTT. It codes for CASSSPSVAGTDTQYF. Variable domain in full (rest from reference TRBV5-4 and TRBJ2-3): ETGVTQSPTHLIKTRGQQVTLRCSSQSGHNTVSWYQQALGQGPQFIFQYYREEENGRGNFPPRFSGLQFPNYSSELNVNALELDDSALYLCASSSPSVAGTDTQYFGPGTRLTVL.

This clonotype turned up a few times. The chain recombines TRBV29-1 with TRBJ2-3; possibly TRBD2 for D (5 bases). V was cut by 3 bases and J by 6 bases, with 13 bases left in between. This CDR3 spans 13 amino acids. CDR1 is SQVTM, CDR2 ANQGSEA, per germline. The CDR3 coding sequence is TGCAGCGTTGATGTCCCCGGGATGGATACGCAGTATTTT. This gives the protein CSVDVPGMDTQYF.

This clonotype was observed at least ten times. The V call is TRBV7-6, the J call TRBJ2-5, with TRBD1 as a possible D gene (5 bases). The CDR3 covers 15 residues. Trimming stripped 4 bases from V and 4 bases from J, with 16 bases between. The germline V gene has CDR1 SGHVS and CDR2 FNYEAQ. The chain's CDR3 is CASSSDTKAGETQYF. The CDR3 nucleotides are TGTGCCAGCAGCTCGGACACCAAGGCTGGAGAGACCCAGTACTTC.